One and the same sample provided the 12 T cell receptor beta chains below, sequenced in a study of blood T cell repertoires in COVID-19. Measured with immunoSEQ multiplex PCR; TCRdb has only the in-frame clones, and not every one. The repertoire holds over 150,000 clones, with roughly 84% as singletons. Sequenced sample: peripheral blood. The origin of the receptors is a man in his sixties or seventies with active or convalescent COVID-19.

The CDR3 region has the DNA TGCGCCAGCAGTGACTTTAACTATGGCTACACCTTC. Encoded protein: CASSDFNYGYTF. This chain uses TRBV10-2 with TRBJ1-2; no reliable D call. Germline loops: CDR1 WSHSY, CDR2 SAAADI. V gave up 3 bases and J gave up 1 base, with 3 bases separating them. This CDR3 contains 12 residues.

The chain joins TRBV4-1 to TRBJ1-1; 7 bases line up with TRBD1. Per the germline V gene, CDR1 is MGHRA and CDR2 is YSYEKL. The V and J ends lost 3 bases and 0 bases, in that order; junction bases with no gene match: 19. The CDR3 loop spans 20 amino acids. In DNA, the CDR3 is TGCGCCAGCAGCCATCCCGAGGGGTTAGGGTCGGGACAGATGAACACTGAAGCTTTCTTT. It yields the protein CASSHPEGLGSGQMNTEAFF.

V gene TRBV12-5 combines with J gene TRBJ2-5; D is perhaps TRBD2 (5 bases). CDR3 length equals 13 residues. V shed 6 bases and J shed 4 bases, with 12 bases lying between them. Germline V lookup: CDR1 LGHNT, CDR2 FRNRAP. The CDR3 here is CASGHGVRETQYF. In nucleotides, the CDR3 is TGTGCTAGTGGCCACGGGGTACGAGAGACCCAGTACTTC.

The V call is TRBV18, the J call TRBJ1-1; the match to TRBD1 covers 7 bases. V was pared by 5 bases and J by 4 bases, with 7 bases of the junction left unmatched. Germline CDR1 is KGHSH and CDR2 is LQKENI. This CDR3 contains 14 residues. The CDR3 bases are TGTGCCAGCTCAAGCACAGGGGCCGGCACTGAAGCTTTCTTT. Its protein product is CASSSTGAGTEAFF. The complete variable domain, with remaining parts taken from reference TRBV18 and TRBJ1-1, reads NAGVMQNPRHLVRRRGQEARLRCSPMKGHSHVYWYRQLPEEGLKFMVYLQKENIIDESGMPKERFSAEFPKEGPSILRIQQVVRGDSAAYFCASSSTGAGTEAFFGQGTRLTVV.

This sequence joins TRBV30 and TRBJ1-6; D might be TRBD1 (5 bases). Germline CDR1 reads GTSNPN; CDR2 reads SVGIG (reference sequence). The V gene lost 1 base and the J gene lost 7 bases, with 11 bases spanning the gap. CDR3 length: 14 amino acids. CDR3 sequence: CAWSGWQGNSPLHF. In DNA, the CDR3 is TGTGCCTGGAGTGGGTGGCAGGGAAATTCACCCCTCCACTTT. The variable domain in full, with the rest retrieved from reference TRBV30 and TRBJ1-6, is SQTIHQWPATLVQPVGSPLSLECTVEGTSNPNLYWYRQAAGRGLQLLFYSVGIGQISSEVPQNLSASRPQDRQFILSSKKLLLSDSGFYLCAWSGWQGNSPLHFGNGTRLTVT.

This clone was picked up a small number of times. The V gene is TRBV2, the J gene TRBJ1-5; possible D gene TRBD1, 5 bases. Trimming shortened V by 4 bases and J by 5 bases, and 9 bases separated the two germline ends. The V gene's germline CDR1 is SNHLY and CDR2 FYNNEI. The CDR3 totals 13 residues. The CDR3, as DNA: TGTGCCAGCAGTGGGGGGGTTTATCAGCCCCAGCATTTT. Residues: CASSGGVYQPQHF.

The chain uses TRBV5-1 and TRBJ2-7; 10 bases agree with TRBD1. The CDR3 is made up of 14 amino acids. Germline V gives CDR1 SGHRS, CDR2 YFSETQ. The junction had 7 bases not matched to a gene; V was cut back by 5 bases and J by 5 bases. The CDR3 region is CASRMGTGVNEQYF. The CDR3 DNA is TGCGCCAGCAGAATGGGGACAGGGGTGAACGAGCAGTACTTC.

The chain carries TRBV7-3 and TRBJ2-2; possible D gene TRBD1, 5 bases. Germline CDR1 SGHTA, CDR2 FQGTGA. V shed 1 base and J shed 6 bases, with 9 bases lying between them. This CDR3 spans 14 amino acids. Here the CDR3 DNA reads TGTGCCAGCAGCTTAAATTTACAGGCCGGGGAGCTGTTTTTT. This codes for CASSLNLQAGELFF.

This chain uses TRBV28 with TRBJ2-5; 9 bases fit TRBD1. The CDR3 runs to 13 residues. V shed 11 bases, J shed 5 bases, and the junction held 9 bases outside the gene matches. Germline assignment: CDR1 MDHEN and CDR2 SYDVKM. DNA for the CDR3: TGTGCCGCCAGAGGGACAGGGAACGAGACCCAGTACTTC. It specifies CAARGTGNETQYF.

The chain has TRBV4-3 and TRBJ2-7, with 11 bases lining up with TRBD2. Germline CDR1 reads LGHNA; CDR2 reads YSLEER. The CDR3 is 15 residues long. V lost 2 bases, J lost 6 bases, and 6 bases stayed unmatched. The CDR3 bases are TGCGCCAGCAGCCAACAACTAGCGGGAGTGGTCGAGCAGTACTTC. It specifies CASSQQLAGVVEQYF.

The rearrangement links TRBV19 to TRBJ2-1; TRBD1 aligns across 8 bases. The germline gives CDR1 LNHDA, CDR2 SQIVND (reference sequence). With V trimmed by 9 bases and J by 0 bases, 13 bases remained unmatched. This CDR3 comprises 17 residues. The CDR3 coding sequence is TGTGCCAGCGGGACAGGCGCCCCCCGGGGCTCCTACAATGAGCAGTTCTTC. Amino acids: CASGTGAPRGSYNEQFF.

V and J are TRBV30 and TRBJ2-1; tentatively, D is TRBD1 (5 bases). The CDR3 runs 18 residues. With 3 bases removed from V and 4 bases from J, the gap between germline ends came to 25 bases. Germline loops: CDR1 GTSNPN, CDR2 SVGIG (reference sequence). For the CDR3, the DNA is TGTGCCTGGAGGGGGCTTGTCGGAGAGCGACTGCTTTACAATGAGCAGTTCTTC. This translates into CAWRGLVGERLLYNEQFF.